Following are 4 T cell receptor beta chains from one sample sequenced in a study of cytomegalovirus exposure and HLA in healthy donors. With 60 Vbeta and 13 Jbeta primers, the PCR was carried out. The repertoire was sequenced with immunoSEQ multiplex PCR; TCRdb's copy has only in-frame clones and lacks some. The sample lists roughly 140,000 clones; roughly 74% were seen once. Sample: PBMCs. Every receptor here comes from a woman aged 40 to 55 in good health and CMV-seropositive.

CDR3 loop: CASSQLTPYEQYF. Here the CDR3 DNA reads TGTGCCAGCAGCCAGTTGACACCCTACGAGCAGTACTTC. The chain links TRBV7-2 to TRBJ2-7; D is unresolved. The CDR3 runs to 13 residues. CDR1 and CDR2 (germline): SGHTA, FQGNSA. V lost 5 bases to trimming and J lost 2 bases, with 10 bases between them.

V is TRBV28 and J is TRBJ2-2, with D perhaps TRBD1 (7 bases). V was pared by 2 bases and J by 0 bases, with 10 bases between. From germline, CDR1 is MDHEN and CDR2 SYDVKM. This CDR3 comprises 16 residues. CDR3 protein: CASSLGGTANTGELFF. The DNA for the CDR3 is TGTGCCAGCAGTTTAGGGGGGACAGCGAACACCGGGGAGCTGTTTTTT.

The chain couples TRBV25-1 to TRBJ2-2; D uncertain. Looked up from germline, CDR1 is MGHDK and CDR2 is SYGVNS. V was pared by 6 bases and J by 2 bases, with 4 bases between. CDR3 length: 12 amino acids. Written as DNA, the CDR3 is TGTGCCAGCAGCCTCAACACCGGGGAGCTGTTTTTT. Amino acid sequence: CASSLNTGELFF.

The chain links TRBV4-1 to TRBJ2-1; possibly TRBD2 for D (7 bases). V was trimmed by 0 bases and J by 5 bases, leaving 17 bases between them. The CDR3 consists of 17 residues. Per germline, CDR1 MGHRA and CDR2 YSYEKL. This chain's CDR3 is CASSQERGGPRDNEQFF. The CDR3 region has the DNA TGCGCCAGCAGCCAAGAACGCGGGGGCCCCAGGGACAATGAGCAGTTCTTC.